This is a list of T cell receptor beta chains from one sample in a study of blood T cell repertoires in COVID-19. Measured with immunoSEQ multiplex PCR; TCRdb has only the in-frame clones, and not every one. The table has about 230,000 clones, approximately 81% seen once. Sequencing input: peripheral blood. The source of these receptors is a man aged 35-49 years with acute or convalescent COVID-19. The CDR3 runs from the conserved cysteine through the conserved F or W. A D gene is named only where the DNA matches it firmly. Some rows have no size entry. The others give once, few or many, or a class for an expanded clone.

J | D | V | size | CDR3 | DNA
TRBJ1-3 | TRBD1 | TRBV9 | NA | CASSGTDRGPGNTIYF | TGTGCCAGCAGCGGAACAGACAGGGGACCTGGAAACACCATATATTTT
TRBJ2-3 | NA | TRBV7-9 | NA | CASSLARENTQYF | TGTGCCAGCAGCTTAGCCCGTGAGAATACGCAGTATTTT
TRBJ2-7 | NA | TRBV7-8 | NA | CASSRDHTDSQLDF | TGTGCCAGCAGCCGAGACCATACGGACAGCCAACTAGACTTC
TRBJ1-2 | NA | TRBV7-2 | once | CASSLYGERGYTF | TGTGCCAGCAGCTTATACGGGGAGAGGGGCTACACCTTC
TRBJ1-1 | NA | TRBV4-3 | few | CASSQVDKNTEAFF | TGCGCCAGCAGCCAAGTCGACAAGAACACTGAAGCTTTCTTT
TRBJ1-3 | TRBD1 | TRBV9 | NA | CASSEWTGGSGNTIYF | TGTGCCAGCAGCGAATGGACAGGGGGCTCTGGAAACACCATATATTTT
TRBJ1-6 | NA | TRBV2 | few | CASSGPGRVGSPLHF | TGTGCCAGCAGTGGCCCTGGGAGGGTTGGATCACCCCTCCACTTT
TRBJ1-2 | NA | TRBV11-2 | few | CASSLALETGHYGYTF | TGTGCCAGCAGCTTAGCCCTAGAGACAGGACACTATGGCTACACCTTC
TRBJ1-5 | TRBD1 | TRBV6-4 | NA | CASIAKGAPCLNSNQPQHF | TGTGCCAGTATCGCGAAGGGGGCCCCGTGTTTAAATAGCAATCAGCCCCAGCATTTT
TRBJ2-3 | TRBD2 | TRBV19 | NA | CASRALAGYTDTQYF | TGTGCCAGTAGGGCACTAGCGGGTTACACAGATACGCAGTATTTT
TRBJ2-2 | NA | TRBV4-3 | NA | CASSPRGTSGGRELFF | TGCGCCAGCAGCCCCCGTGGGACAAGCGGTGGAAGGGAGCTGTTTTTT
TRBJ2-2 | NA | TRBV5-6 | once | CASSPIGQGIAGELFF | TGTGCCAGCAGCCCGATTGGGCAGGGAATAGCCGGGGAGCTGTTTTTT
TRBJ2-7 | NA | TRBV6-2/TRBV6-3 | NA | CASSLRNVAYEQYF | TGTGCCAGCAGTTTGAGGAACGTCGCCTACGAGCAGTACTTC
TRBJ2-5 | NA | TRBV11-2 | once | CASSLSGRLAMETQYF | TGTGCCAGCAGCTTATCCGGTCGGCTAGCGATGGAGACCCAGTACTTC
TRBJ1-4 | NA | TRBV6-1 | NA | CASSVPERVGNEKLFF | TGTGCCAGCAGTGTCCCCGAGAGGGTGGGAAATGAAAAACTGTTTTTT
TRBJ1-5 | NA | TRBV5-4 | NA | CASSTDPNQPQHF | TGTGCCAGTTCGACAGACCCTAATCAGCCCCAGCATTTT
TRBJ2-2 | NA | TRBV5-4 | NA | CASMGSTGELFF | TGTGCCAGCATGGGGAGCACCGGGGAGCTGTTTTTT
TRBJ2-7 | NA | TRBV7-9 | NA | CASSFQGGEQYF | TGTGCCAGCAGCTTCCAGGGGGGCGAGCAGTACTTC
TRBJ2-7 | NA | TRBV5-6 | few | CASSRAGTPTYEQYF | TGTGCCAGCAGCCGGGCCGGGACACCGACTTACGAGCAGTACTTC
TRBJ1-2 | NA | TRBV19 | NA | CASSIEGANYGYTF | TGTGCCAGTAGTATTGAGGGAGCTAACTATGGCTACACCTTC
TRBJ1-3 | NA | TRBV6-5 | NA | CASNRFGNTIYF | TGTGCCAGCAATCGGTTCGGAAACACCATATATTTT
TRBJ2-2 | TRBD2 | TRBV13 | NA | CASSSRTSGATGELFF | TGTGCCAGCAGCTCCCGGACTAGCGGGGCTACCGGGGAGCTGTTTTTT
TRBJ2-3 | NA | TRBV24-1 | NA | CATSDPSENTQYF | TGTGCCACCAGTGACCCTAGCGAGAACACGCAGTATTTT
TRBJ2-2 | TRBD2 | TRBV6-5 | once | CASRASGGVGELFF | TGTGCCAGCAGGGCCAGCGGGGGGGTAGGGGAGCTGTTTTTT
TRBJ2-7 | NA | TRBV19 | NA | CASSITSSYEQYF | TGTGCCAGTAGTATAACTAGTTCCTACGAGCAGTACTTC
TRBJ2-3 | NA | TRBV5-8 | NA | CASSSGLIWPDTQYF | TGTGCCAGCAGCTCAGGACTAATTTGGCCAGATACGCAGTATTTT
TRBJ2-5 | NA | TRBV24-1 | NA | CATSDFLRETQYF | TGTGCCACCAGTGATTTTTTGCGAGAGACCCAGTACTTC
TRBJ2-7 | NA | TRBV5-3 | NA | CARTPGRAGPDRRGQYF | TGTGCCAGAACCCCGGGTCGTGCGGGACCCGACCGACGGGGGCAGTACTTC
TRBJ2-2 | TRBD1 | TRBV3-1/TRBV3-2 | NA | CASSQDRRDRVTGELFF | TGTGCCAGCAGCCAAGATCGCCGGGACAGGGTCACCGGGGAGCTGTTTTTT
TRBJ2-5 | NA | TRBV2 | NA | CASSTGSWDQETQYF | TGTGCCAGCAGCACAGGGTCATGGGATCAAGAGACCCAGTACTTC
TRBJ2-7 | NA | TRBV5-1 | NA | CASSFAPQGTTSYEQYF | TGCGCCAGCAGCTTCGCGCCACAGGGCACGACCTCCTACGAGCAGTACTTC
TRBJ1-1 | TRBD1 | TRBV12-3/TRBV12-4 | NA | CASSSTGKAFF | TGTGCCAGCAGTTCGACAGGGAAAGCTTTCTTT
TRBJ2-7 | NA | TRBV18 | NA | CASSPPVREWAQKTYEQYF | TGTGCCAGCTCACCACCCGTTCGGGAATGGGCGCAGAAGACCTACGAGCAGTACTTC
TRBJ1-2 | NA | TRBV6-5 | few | CASRKDREANYGYTF | TGTGCCAGCAGGAAGGACAGAGAAGCTAACTATGGCTACACCTTC
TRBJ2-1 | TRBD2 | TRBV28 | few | CASSRTLAGGIGEQFF | TGTGCCAGCAGCCGAACCTTAGCGGGGGGGATCGGTGAGCAGTTCTTC
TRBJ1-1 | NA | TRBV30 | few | CAWAGFQEAFF | TGTGCCTGGGCCGGGTTCCAAGAGGCTTTCTTT
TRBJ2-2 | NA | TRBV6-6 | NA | CANQIGQLNTGELFF | TGTGCCAACCAAATTGGACAGTTAAACACCGGGGAGCTGTTTTTT
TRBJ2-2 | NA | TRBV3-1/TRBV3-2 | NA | CASSQAWSTGELFF | TGTGCCAGCAGCCAAGCGTGGAGCACCGGGGAGCTGTTTTTT
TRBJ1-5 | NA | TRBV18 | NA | CASSPSSLTGNNQPQHF | TGTGCCAGCTCACCTTCGTCCCTTACGGGAAACAATCAGCCCCAGCATTTT
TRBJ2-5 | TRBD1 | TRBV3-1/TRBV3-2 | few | CASGTGGRQETQYF | TGTGCCAGTGGGACAGGGGGACGACAAGAGACCCAGTACTTC
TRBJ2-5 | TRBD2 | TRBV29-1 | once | CSAPTSGDQETQYF | TGCAGCGCGCCGACTAGCGGGGACCAAGAGACCCAGTACTTC
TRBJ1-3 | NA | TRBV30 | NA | CALAGDGNTTYF | TGTGCCCTAGCAGGGGACGGAAACACCACATATTTT
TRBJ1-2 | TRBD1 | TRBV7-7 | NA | CASSFGTGTLYGYTF | TGTGCCAGCAGTTTTGGGACAGGGACCCTCTATGGCTACACCTTC
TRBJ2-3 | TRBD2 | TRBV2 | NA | CASSETRGGGTDTQYF | TGTGCCAGCAGTGAAACGCGGGGGGGTGGAACAGATACGCAGTATTTT
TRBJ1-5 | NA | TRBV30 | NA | CAWNGGGYRCNQPQHF | TGTGCCTGGAACGGGGGGGGCTACCGCTGTAATCAGCCCCAGCATTTT
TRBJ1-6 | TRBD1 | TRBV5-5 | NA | CASSPGQGTRSYNSPLHF | TGTGCCAGCAGCCCTGGACAGGGTACGAGGTCCTATAATTCACCCCTCCACTTT
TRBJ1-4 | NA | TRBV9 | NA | CASSVEGTGFEKLFF | TGTGCCAGCAGCGTAGAGGGCACAGGGTTTGAAAAACTGTTTTTT
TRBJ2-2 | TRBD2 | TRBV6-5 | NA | CASRAGLAGSGELFF | TGTGCCAGCAGGGCCGGACTAGCGGGGTCCGGGGAGCTGTTTTTT
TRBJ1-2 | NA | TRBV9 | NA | CASSVAPGAAAYGYTF | TGTGCCAGCAGCGTAGCTCCCGGCGCGGCGGCCTATGGCTACACCTTC
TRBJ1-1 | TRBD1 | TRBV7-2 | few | CASSPLQGAPHEAFF | TGTGCCAGCAGCCCTTTACAGGGGGCGCCTCACGAAGCTTTCTTT
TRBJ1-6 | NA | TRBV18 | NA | CASSQDSIAVVNSPLHF | TGTGCCAGCTCACAGGACAGTATCGCAGTGGTGAATTCACCCCTCCACTTT
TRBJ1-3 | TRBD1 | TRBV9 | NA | CASSQTGGSGNTIYF | TGTGCCAGCTCCCAGACAGGGGGCTCTGGAAACACCATATATTTT
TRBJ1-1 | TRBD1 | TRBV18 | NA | CASSAGTGVVLTEAFF | TGTGCCAGCTCAGCCGGGACAGGGGTGGTTTTGACTGAAGCTTTCTTT
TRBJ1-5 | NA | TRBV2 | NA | CASSEAGARQPQHF | TGTGCCAGCAGTGAGGCAGGGGCACGACAGCCCCAGCATTTT
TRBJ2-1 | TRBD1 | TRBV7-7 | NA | CASSESRDRDDNEQFF | TGTGCTAGCAGCGAAAGCCGGGACAGGGATGACAATGAGCAGTTCTTC
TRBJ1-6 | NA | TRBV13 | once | CASSRGGTENSPLHF | TGTGCCAGCAGCCGGGGGGGGACCGAGAATTCACCCCTCCACTTT
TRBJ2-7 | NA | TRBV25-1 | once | CASSVLGEQYF | TGTGCCAGCAGTGTCCTAGGCGAGCAGTACTTC
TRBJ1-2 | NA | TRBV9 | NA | CASSARDYYGYTF | TGTGCCAGCAGCGCCAGGGACTACTATGGCTACACCTTC
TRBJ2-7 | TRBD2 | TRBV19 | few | CASSIGLAASYEQYF | TGTGCCAGTAGTATAGGACTAGCGGCCTCCTACGAGCAGTACTTC